Below are 15 T cell receptor beta chains sequenced from a single sample in a study of T cells after yellow fever vaccination. One entry per CDR3 protein results from TCRdb running MiXCR on the 5' RACE reads. This table holds more than 300,000 distinct CDR3 sequences, 6.8% found once. Material: PBMCs, obtained around 45 days after the first yellow fever vaccination. The receptor source for this set is a young man who received the YFV17D yellow fever vaccine.

The chain combines TRBV7-3 with TRBJ2-2; TRBD2 is a possible D gene (5 bases). This CDR3 is 15 amino acids long. V was cut by 2 bases and J by 1 base, with 8 bases left in between. Germline assignment: CDR1 SGHTA and CDR2 FQGTGA. Here the CDR3 reads CASSLSGKNTGELFF. CDR3 nucleotide sequence: TGTGCCAGCAGCTTATCGGGGAAGAACACCGGGGAGCTGTTTTTT. Complete variable domain (other parts from reference TRBV7-3 and TRBJ2-2): GAGVSQTPSNKVTEKGKYVELRCDPISGHTALYWYRQSLGQGPEFLIYFQGTGAADDSGLPNDRFFAVRPEGSVSTLKIQRTERGDSAVYLCASSLSGKNTGELFFGEGSRLTVL.

The V and J genes are TRBV28 and TRBJ2-1; maybe TRBD1 (6 bases). Trimming shortened V by 7 bases and J by 7 bases, and 20 bases separated the two germline ends. CDR1 and CDR2 (germline): MDHEN, SYDVKM. This CDR3 has 15 residues. This chain's CDR3 is CASTSGAQGSNEQFF. CDR3 bases: TGTGCCAGCACCTCTGGGGCGCAGGGGAGTAATGAGCAGTTCTTC.

Ten or more counts support this clonotype. The J gene is TRBJ1-2, the V gene TRBV6-5, with a tentative D call TRBD1 (5 bases). Trimming stripped 5 bases from V and 7 bases from J, with 8 bases between. Germline values: CDR1 MNHEY, CDR2 SVGAGI. There are 11 residues in the CDR3. The CDR3 DNA follows: TGTGCCAGCAGTCCAGGGTCTGGCTACACCTTC. This translates into CASSPGSGYTF.

The chain couples TRBV6-5 to TRBJ2-2, with 9 bases fitting TRBD2. Germline CDR1 is MNHEY and CDR2 is SVGAGI. The CDR3 covers 18 residues. With 2 bases clipped from V and 5 bases from J, the junction kept 12 bases outside the gene matches. The CDR3 loop is CASSYAFPGLAVTGELFF. CDR3 in DNA: TGTGCCAGCAGTTACGCTTTTCCGGGACTAGCAGTTACCGGGGAGCTGTTTTTT.

This clonotype was counted a few times. The chain employs TRBV6-2 or TRBV6-3 and TRBJ2-1, with D possibly being TRBD2 (7 bases). The V and J ends lost 6 bases and 4 bases respectively, with 19 bases between them. Germline-derived CDR1 and CDR2 are MNHEY and SVGEGT. The CDR3 loop spans 16 amino acids. In DNA form, the CDR3 reads TGTGCCAGCAGCCCCTCCCGGGGGGACAAATACAATGAGCAGTTCTTC. Amino acids: CASSPSRGDKYNEQFF.

This clonotype was observed a few times. V is TRBV12-3 or TRBV12-4 and J is TRBJ1-6; D is ambiguous. The V gene lost 5 bases and the J gene lost 7 bases, with 21 bases spanning the gap. The CDR3 runs to 17 residues. DNA of the CDR3: TGTGCCAGCAGTCGCCTCAGGAACGGACGGTCGAATTCACCCCTCCACTTT. Protein: CASSRLRNGRSNSPLHF.

A few counts support this clonotype. This chain joins TRBV12-3 or TRBV12-4 and TRBJ2-5; D not certain. The CDR3 sequence is 16 residues long. Trimming took 1 base from V and 2 from J, leaving 14 bases between them. In DNA, the CDR3 is TGTGCCAGCAGTTTAGTTCCCAGCCGGCGGCAAGAGACCCAGTACTTC. Encoded protein: CASSLVPSRRQETQYF.

This clonotype was seen many times. CDR3 sequence: CAPPGALFHYEQYF. In DNA, the CDR3 is TGTGCCCCACCAGGGGCTTTATTTCATTACGAGCAGTACTTC. This sequence joins TRBV13 and TRBJ2-7, with TRBD1 as a possible D gene (6 bases). CDR1 PRHDT and CDR2 FYEKMQ come from the germline V gene (reference sequence). This CDR3 is built from 14 residues. V lost 11 bases to trimming and J lost 4 bases, with 21 bases between them.

Only a few counts were recorded for this clonotype. The rearrangement joins TRBV11-1 to TRBJ2-7, with unresolved D. CDR3 size: 12 residues. The V end lost 3 bases, the J end lost 2 bases, and 5 bases lay between the germline ends. Germline-derived CDR1 and CDR2 are SGHAT and FQDESV (reference sequence). The CDR3 DNA sequence: TGTGCCAGCAGCTTGGCCCCCTACGAGCAGTACGTC. This translates into CASSLAPYEQYV.

The chain employs TRBV7-2 and TRBJ2-7; D unclear. Germline lookup yields CDR1 SGHTA and CDR2 FQGNSA. The CDR3 length is 14 residues. The germline V and J ends were trimmed by 5 bases and 3 bases, with 14 bases remaining between them. CDR3 sequence: CASSRNRVFYEQYF. Written as DNA, the CDR3 is TGTGCCAGCAGCAGAAATCGGGTCTTCTACGAGCAGTACTTC.

This clonotype was observed many times. The genes are TRBV4-1 and TRBJ2-6; D is unresolved. This CDR3 is built from 18 residues. Trimming stripped 4 bases from V and 0 bases from J, with 16 bases between. In germline, CDR1 is MGHRA, CDR2 YSYEKL. CDR3 residues: CASSPQSSWSSGANVLTF. The CDR3 nucleotides read TGCGCCAGCAGCCCCCAGAGTAGCTGGAGCTCTGGGGCCAACGTCCTGACTTTC.

The V and J genes are TRBV20-1 and TRBJ2-1; maybe TRBD2 (5 bases). The germline gives CDR1 DFQATT, CDR2 SNEGSKA (reference sequence). V gave up 5 bases and J gave up 4 bases, with 12 bases separating them. The CDR3 runs to 13 residues. CDR3 loop: CSAPGGYYNEQFF. For the CDR3, the DNA is TGCAGTGCTCCCGGCGGGTATTACAATGAGCAGTTCTTC.

The chain uses TRBV4-1 and TRBJ1-4; D is unclear. This CDR3 is 14 amino acids long. Germline CDR1 and CDR2: MGHRA and YSYEKL. The V end was cut by 5 bases, the J end by 8 bases, with 15 bases between. CDR3 DNA sequence: TGCGCCAGCAGCGCAGGTCAAACAAGCGAAAAACTGTTTTTT. Translation gives CASSAGQTSEKLFF.

This clonotype was picked up a small number of times. The chain couples TRBV29-1 to TRBJ2-1; D unresolved. The V gene's germline CDR1 is SQVTM and CDR2 ANQGSEA. The V end was cut by 4 bases, the J end by 9 bases, with 22 bases between. This CDR3 has 15 amino acids. The CDR3 coding sequence is TGCAGCGTTGTGGGGTCCTCTGGACCCTCGGGTGAGCAGTTCTTC. This codes for CSVVGSSGPSGEQFF.

V is TRBV7-2 and J is TRBJ2-1; no clear D. The CDR3 runs 16 residues. The V end was cut by 3 bases, the J end by 1 base, with 13 bases between. Germline V lookup: CDR1 SGHTA, CDR2 FQGNSA. CDR3 region: CASSLGSSRSYNEQFF. CDR3 in DNA: TGTGCCAGCAGCTTGGGTTCCAGCAGGTCCTACAATGAGCAGTTCTTC.